These 7 T cell receptor beta chains were sequenced from one sample in a study of identifying expanded T cells in peripheral blood. The repertoire was sequenced with immunoSEQ multiplex PCR; TCRdb's copy has only in-frame clones and lacks some. The data hold under 120,000 clones, with roughly 89% observed a single time. The specimen sequenced was blood. The source is a person aged 18 to 69 in good health.

The rearrangement joins TRBV7-2 to TRBJ1-1, with D hard to call. The germline V and J ends were trimmed by 2 bases and 1 base, with 5 bases remaining between them. CDR3 length: 13 amino acids. Germline V gene lookup returns CDR1 SGHTA and CDR2 FQGNSA. The CDR3 loop is CASSLSENTEAFF. DNA for the CDR3: TGTGCCAGCAGCTTATCGGAGAACACTGAAGCTTTCTTT.

The chain uses TRBV7-9 and TRBJ2-7; 8 bases are shared with TRBD1. The CDR3 covers 15 residues. The V gene end was trimmed by 5 bases and the J gene end by 6 bases; junction bases not matched to a gene: 12. Germline V lookup: CDR1 SEHNR, CDR2 FQNEAQ (reference sequence). The CDR3 DNA is TGTGCCAGCAGCCCCAGGACCAGGGGGCGCGGCGAGCAGTACTTC. Translation: CASSPRTRGRGEQYF.

The genes are TRBV4-2 and TRBJ2-1; possible D gene TRBD2, 6 bases. The CDR3 is 14 amino acids. Trimming took off 1 base at V and 9 bases at J, with 13 bases between the two ends. In germline, CDR1 is LGHNA, CDR2 YNFKEQ. The CDR3: CASSQAGGTGEQFF. The CDR3 DNA reads TGTGCCAGCAGCCAAGCCGGGGGTACGGGTGAGCAGTTCTTC.

This clone is a singleton in its sample. J is TRBJ2-3 and V is TRBV5-1; D unresolved. The germline V gene has CDR1 SGHRS and CDR2 YFSETQ. V was cut by 4 bases and J by 2 bases, with 11 bases left in between. The CDR3 length is 14 residues. The CDR3 loop is CASSTFLHTDTQYF. The CDR3 bases are TGCGCCAGCAGCACATTTCTCCACACAGATACGCAGTATTTT.

The chain is built from TRBV7-9 and TRBJ2-3, with 9 bases identical to TRBD2. Germline V gives CDR1 SEHNR, CDR2 FQNEAQ (reference sequence). There are 16 residues in the CDR3. The V and J ends lost 3 bases and 6 bases, in that order; junction bases with no gene match: 10. The CDR3 DNA follows: TGTGCCAGCAGCTTGAAGCGGGGGGCAGGCTCTGATACGCAGTATTTT. As protein: CASSLKRGAGSDTQYF.

V and J are TRBV27 and TRBJ1-1; 9 bases agree with TRBD1. V trimming: 2 bases; J trimming: 5 bases; junction bases outside the gene matches: 3. The CDR3 consists of 14 residues. Germline V gene data show CDR1 as MNHEY and CDR2 as SMNVEV (reference sequence). The CDR3, as DNA: TGTGCCAGCAGTTTAACAGGGGGCTTTACTGAAGCTTTCTTT. Translating it yields CASSLTGGFTEAFF.

The V and J genes are TRBV9 and TRBJ1-2, with 8 bases fitting TRBD1. CDR1 SGDLS and CDR2 YYNGEE come from the germline V gene. The CDR3 totals 14 residues. The ends lost 4 bases at V and 8 bases at J; junction bases unmatched: 10. CDR3 protein: CASSFRGQGGGYTF. CDR3 DNA: TGTGCCAGCAGCTTCCGTGGACAGGGCGGCGGCTACACCTTC.